This T cell receptor beta chain was found in a study of regulatory T cells in long-lasting Graves disease. Study outcomes and limitations: Blood alone, not thyroid tissue, was studied. Between persistent patients, a few thousand public clonotypes were shared, exceeding the roughly 1,000 shared between new patients.

Through Arm-PCR of CDR3 regions and iRepertoire HTBI primers, TCR beta libraries were built. TCRdb called the multiplex PCR reads again in MiXCR, with one record for every CDR3 protein. The sample has about 560,000 distinct CDR3 sequences, about 16% seen once; the top ten hold around 11%. Time point reported: newly diagnosed GD, antithyroid drugs for less than 3 months. Following extraction of RNA from PBMCs, that RNA was used to make the TCR library. V lost 5 bases to trimming and J lost 6 bases, with 13 bases between them. CDR3 length: 14 residues. This clonotype was seen many times. Its specificity is unknown. This same sample was also taken into another study, of T cells in Graves' hyperthyroidism and ophthalmopathy. From that second work: It was a median around 6 months before onset that the model predicted ophthalmopathy.

The genes are TRBV12-3 or TRBV12-4 and TRBJ2-2, with D perhaps TRBD2 (5 bases). The material was peripheral blood mononuclear cells (PBMCs), obtained at new diagnosis, from a patient treated with antithyroid drugs. The receptor was isolated from a man aged 18 to 29 with Graves disease. CDR3 DNA sequence: TGTGCCAGCAGTCCCACCTTGAGGGCCGGGGAGCTGTTTTTT. This gives the protein CASSPTLRAGELFF.